This T cell receptor (beta chain) was profiled in a study of T cells after yellow fever vaccination. TCRdb re-derived calls from the 5' RACE reads in MiXCR, one entry per CDR3 protein. The repertoire includes more than 350,000 distinct CDR3 sequences, around 10% of them detected once, and 18% sits in the top ten. The germline V gene encodes CDR1 KGHSH and CDR2 LQKENI. The V end lost 3 bases, the J end lost 0 bases, and 4 bases lay between the germline ends. This CDR3 is 13 amino acids long. General study results and limits: The secondary T-cell response peaked on day 5, not day 15, but was weaker. Relatively few clonotypes were ones that appeared in both CD4 and CD8 compartments. Abundant bulk-derived clonotypes could contaminate FACS-sorted repertoires.

This clonotype was detected ten times or more. Its specificity is not known. Source: PBMCs, taken on the day of the first yellow fever vaccination. This clonotype was sampled from a young man who received the YFV17D yellow fever vaccine. The gene calls are TRBV18 and TRBJ2-3, with D hard to call. The CDR3, as DNA: TGTGCCAGCTCACCTCTAAGCACAGATACGCAGTATTTT. Its protein product is CASSPLSTDTQYF.